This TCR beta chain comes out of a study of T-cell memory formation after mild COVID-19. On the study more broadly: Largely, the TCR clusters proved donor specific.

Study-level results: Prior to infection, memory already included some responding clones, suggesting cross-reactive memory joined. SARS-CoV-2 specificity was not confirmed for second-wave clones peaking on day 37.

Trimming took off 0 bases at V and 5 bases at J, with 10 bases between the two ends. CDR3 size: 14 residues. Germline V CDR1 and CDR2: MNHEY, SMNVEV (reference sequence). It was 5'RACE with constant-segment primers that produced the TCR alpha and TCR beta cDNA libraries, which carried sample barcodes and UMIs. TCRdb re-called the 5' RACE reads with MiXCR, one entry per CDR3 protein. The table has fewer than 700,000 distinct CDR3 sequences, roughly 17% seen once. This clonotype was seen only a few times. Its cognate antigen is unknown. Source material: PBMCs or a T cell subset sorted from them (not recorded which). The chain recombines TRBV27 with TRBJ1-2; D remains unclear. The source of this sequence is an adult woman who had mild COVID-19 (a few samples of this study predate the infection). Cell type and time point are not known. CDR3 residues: CASSLSPGRYGYTF. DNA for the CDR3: TGTGCCAGCAGTTTATCGCCAGGCCGATATGGCTACACCTTC.